This T cell receptor (beta chain) was observed in a study of preoperative IRX-2 immunotherapy in early breast cancer. Stated treatment: preoperative locoregional IRX-2 cytokine immunotherapy. Patients received preoperative, locoregional IRX-2 cytokine immunotherapy in a phase Ib study. The CDR3 covers 15 residues. The V end was cut by 4 bases, the J end by 8 bases, with 17 bases between. Per the germline V gene, CDR1 is LNHDA and CDR2 is SQIVND (reference sequence). Here immunoSEQ multiplex PCR was the method, and the copy in TCRdb shows in-frame clones only, minus some. This sample yields around 62,000 clones, of which approximately 94% are seen a single time; roughly 1.8% belongs to the top ten.

The clonotype was recovered from a human donor with breast cancer. The chain links TRBV19 to TRBJ1-4; D is unresolved. This material was acquired from a patient treated with IRX-2 immunotherapy. The CDR3 coding sequence is TGTGCCAGTAGTAGGACGGCTACCCCGGGAGAAAAACTGTTTTTT. This translates into CASSRTATPGEKLFF.